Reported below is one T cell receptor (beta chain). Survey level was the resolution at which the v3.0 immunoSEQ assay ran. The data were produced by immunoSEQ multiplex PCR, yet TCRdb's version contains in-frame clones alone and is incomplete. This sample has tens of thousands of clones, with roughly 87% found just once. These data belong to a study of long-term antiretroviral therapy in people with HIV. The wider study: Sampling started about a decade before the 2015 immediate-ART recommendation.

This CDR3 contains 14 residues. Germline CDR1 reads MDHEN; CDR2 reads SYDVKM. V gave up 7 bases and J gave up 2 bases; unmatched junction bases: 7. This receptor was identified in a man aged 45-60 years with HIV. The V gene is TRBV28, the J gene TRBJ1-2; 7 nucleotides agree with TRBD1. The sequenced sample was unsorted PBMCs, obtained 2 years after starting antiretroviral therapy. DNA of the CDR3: TGTGCCAGCATCTCCTCACAGGGGAACTATGGCTACACCTTC. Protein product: CASISSQGNYGYTF.